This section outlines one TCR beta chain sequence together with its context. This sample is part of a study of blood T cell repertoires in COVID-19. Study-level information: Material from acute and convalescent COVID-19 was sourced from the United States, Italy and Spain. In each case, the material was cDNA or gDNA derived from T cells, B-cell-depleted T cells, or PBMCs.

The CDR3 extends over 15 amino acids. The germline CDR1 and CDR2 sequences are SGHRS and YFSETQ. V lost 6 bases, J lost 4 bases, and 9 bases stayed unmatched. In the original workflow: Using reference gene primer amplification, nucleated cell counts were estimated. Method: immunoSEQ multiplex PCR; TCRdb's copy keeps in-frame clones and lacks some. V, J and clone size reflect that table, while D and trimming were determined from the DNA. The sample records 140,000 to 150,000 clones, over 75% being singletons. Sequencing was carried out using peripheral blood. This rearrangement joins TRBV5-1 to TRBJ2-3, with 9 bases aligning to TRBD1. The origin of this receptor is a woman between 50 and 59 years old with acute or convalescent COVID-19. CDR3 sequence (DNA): TGCGCCAGCACTCCCGAGGGACAGGGATCAGATACGCAGTATTTT. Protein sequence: CASTPEGQGSDTQYF.